The rows below give T cell receptor beta chains drawn from one sample of a study of blood T cell repertoires in COVID-19. Using immunoSEQ multiplex PCR, the repertoire was profiled, and TCRdb retains in-frame clones only, with some absent. The sample yields roughly 65,000 clones, 85% to 90% seen once. Sequenced input: peripheral blood. The receptors come from a woman aged 80 or over with active or convalescent COVID-19. The CDR3 runs from the conserved cysteine through the conserved F or W. A D gene is named only where the DNA matches it firmly.

j_call: TRBJ2-2; v_call: TRBV7-9; d_call: TRBD1; cdr3_aa: CASSYRGRTGELFF
j_call: TRBJ1-3; v_call: TRBV2; d_call: .; cdr3_aa: CASTTQGSFGNTIYF
j_call: TRBJ1-2; v_call: TRBV20-1; d_call: TRBD1; cdr3_aa: CSAQGTGGWTF
j_call: TRBJ1-1; v_call: TRBV11-2; d_call: .; cdr3_aa: CASSYTGPNTEAFF
j_call: TRBJ2-1; v_call: TRBV7-9; d_call: TRBD1; cdr3_aa: CASSLLQGATYNEQFF
j_call: TRBJ2-2; v_call: TRBV24-1; d_call: .; cdr3_aa: CATSDLKGYTGELFF
j_call: TRBJ2-1; v_call: TRBV13; d_call: .; cdr3_aa: CASSLYGAPTGNEQFF
j_call: TRBJ2-3; v_call: TRBV9; d_call: TRBD1; cdr3_aa: CASSLRQRGPPTDTQYF
j_call: TRBJ2-5; v_call: TRBV19; d_call: TRBD2; cdr3_aa: CASSNGGEETQYF
j_call: TRBJ2-5; v_call: TRBV18; d_call: TRBD1; cdr3_aa: CASSPPTGQETQYF
j_call: TRBJ1-5; v_call: TRBV28; d_call: .; cdr3_aa: CASSRARHPSEGNQPQHF
j_call: TRBJ1-5; v_call: TRBV15; d_call: .; cdr3_aa: CATSRVGGSVNQPQHF
j_call: TRBJ1-1; v_call: TRBV19; d_call: .; cdr3_aa: CASSIRGLEAFF
j_call: TRBJ2-5; v_call: TRBV19; d_call: TRBD2; cdr3_aa: CASSGGLETQYF
j_call: TRBJ1-3; v_call: TRBV6-5; d_call: .; cdr3_aa: CASSYSFGRRNTIYF
j_call: TRBJ2-2; v_call: TRBV6-2/TRBV6-3; d_call: TRBD1; cdr3_aa: CASSRGGQGSGELFF
j_call: TRBJ2-5; v_call: TRBV7-6; d_call: .; cdr3_aa: CASSSIGENLETQYF
j_call: TRBJ1-2; v_call: TRBV5-1; d_call: .; cdr3_aa: CASSLDEGRYGYTF
j_call: TRBJ2-7; v_call: TRBV5-4; d_call: .; cdr3_aa: CASSPDRRDYEQYF
j_call: TRBJ2-7; v_call: TRBV3-1/TRBV3-2; d_call: .; cdr3_aa: CASSRTSGTASYEQYF
j_call: TRBJ1-2; v_call: TRBV19; d_call: TRBD1; cdr3_aa: CASTRTGDPYGYTF
j_call: TRBJ2-1; v_call: TRBV2; d_call: .; cdr3_aa: CASPTGLNEQFF
j_call: TRBJ2-3; v_call: TRBV5-1; d_call: .; cdr3_aa: CASSTRVTDTQYF
j_call: TRBJ2-3; v_call: TRBV9; d_call: .; cdr3_aa: CASSVARGWVTDTQYF
j_call: TRBJ2-7; v_call: TRBV11-2; d_call: TRBD2; cdr3_aa: CASSFVGGNLSPYEQYF
j_call: TRBJ1-2; v_call: TRBV30; d_call: .; cdr3_aa: CAWSVLYGYTF
j_call: TRBJ1-5; v_call: TRBV30; d_call: .; cdr3_aa: CAWRPWTATNQPQHF
j_call: TRBJ1-4; v_call: TRBV7-6; d_call: .; cdr3_aa: CASSSGRANEKLFF
j_call: TRBJ1-4; v_call: TRBV7-9; d_call: .; cdr3_aa: CASRANGEKLFF
j_call: TRBJ1-6; v_call: TRBV28; d_call: TRBD1; cdr3_aa: CASRLTGGTPLHF
j_call: TRBJ2-3; v_call: TRBV7-9; d_call: TRBD2; cdr3_aa: CASSSRIAGGRRNTDTQYF
j_call: TRBJ1-1; v_call: TRBV18; d_call: .; cdr3_aa: CASSPLGSGGLNTEAFF
j_call: TRBJ1-5; v_call: TRBV21-1; d_call: .; cdr3_aa: CASSKDEDRPSGPQHF
j_call: TRBJ2-4; v_call: TRBV10-3; d_call: .; cdr3_aa: CAISEFIGGLDIQYF
j_call: TRBJ1-3; v_call: TRBV5-1; d_call: .; cdr3_aa: CASSGGSSGNTIYF